What follows are 12 T cell receptor beta chains derived from one specimen sequenced in a study of a mutant IDH1 vaccine in newly diagnosed glioma. As to time point: week 35, safety follow-up. Doses of 300 ug of mutant IDH1 20-mer peptide were given with topical imiquimod. Their specific antigens are unknown. Profiled with immunoSEQ multiplex PCR; TCRdb holds only in-frame clones, not every one. The table includes 70,000 or so clones, around 86% detected once. Sequenced material: PBMCs, taken from a glioma patient whose treatment included an IDH1 peptide vaccine. The receptors were sampled from a man younger than 40 with glioma.

The chain employs TRBV5-1 and TRBJ2-3; no definite D call. The CDR3 contains 13 residues. CDR1 and CDR2 from the germline V gene are SGHRS and YFSETQ. V was clipped by 0 bases and J by 4 bases, with 6 bases between them. In nucleotides, the CDR3 is TGCGCCAGCAGCTTGGGAAGAGCAGATACGCAGTATTTT. Protein: CASSLGRADTQYF.

The chain recombines TRBV7-8 with TRBJ2-6; D is possibly TRBD1 or TRBD2 (5 bases each). V lost 5 bases to trimming and J lost 3 bases, with 11 bases between them. The CDR3 has 15 residues. The germline CDR1 and CDR2 sequences are SGHVS and FQNEAQ. Here the CDR3 DNA reads TGTGCCAGCAGCCAGAGGGGATATGGGGCCAACGTCCTGACTTTC. Amino acids: CASSQRGYGANVLTF. The whole variable domain, remainder taken from reference TRBV7-8 and TRBJ2-6, is GAGVSQSPRYKVAKRGQDVALRCDPISGHVSLFWYQQALGQGPEFLTYFQNEAQLDKSGLPSDRFFAERPEGSVSTLKIQRTQQEDSAVYLCASSQRGYGANVLTFGAGSRLTVL.

V gene TRBV7-2 combines with J gene TRBJ2-1; D is perhaps TRBD1 or TRBD2 (6 bases each). The V gene's germline CDR1 is SGHTA and CDR2 FQGNSA. This CDR3 contains 13 residues. The V gene lost 1 base and the J gene lost 9 bases, with 10 bases spanning the gap. The CDR3 DNA is TGTGCCAGCAGCTTAGTAGAGGGGGGTGAGCAGTTCTTC. Translated: CASSLVEGGEQFF.

The gene calls are TRBV27 and TRBJ1-2; no firm D call. V lost 3 bases and J 4 bases, leaving 12 bases between the germline ends. Germline lookup yields CDR1 MNHEY and CDR2 SMNVEV (reference sequence). The CDR3 covers 14 residues. The CDR3 coding sequence is TGTGCCAGCAGTTTTTCGGGGTCGAGCTATGGCTACACCTTC. As protein: CASSFSGSSYGYTF.

V and J are TRBV7-2 and TRBJ1-2; D is unresolved. The V and J ends lost 0 bases and 5 bases respectively, with 10 bases between them. The CDR3 is 14 residues long. Germline V CDR1 and CDR2: SGHTA, FQGNSA. The CDR3 loop is CASSLARGEYGYTF. The DNA of the CDR3 is TGTGCCAGCAGCTTAGCGCGGGGAGAATATGGCTACACCTTC.

The chain uses TRBV28 and TRBJ1-5; possible D gene TRBD1, 5 bases. Germline assignment: CDR1 MDHEN and CDR2 SYDVKM. V was shortened by 6 bases and J by 0 bases, with 15 bases between the two germline ends. The CDR3 is 16 amino acids. CDR3 sequence reads: CASSSPGGYSNQPQHF. CDR3 nucleotide sequence: TGTGCCAGCAGCTCCCCGGGGGGGTATAGCAATCAGCCCCAGCATTTT.

This clone has only a few counts. J is TRBJ1-5 and V is TRBV5-1, with D tentatively TRBD1 (6 bases). V was cut by 2 bases and J by 5 bases, with 8 bases left in between. This CDR3 is 13 amino acids long. CDR1 SGHRS and CDR2 YFSETQ come from the germline V gene. Here the CDR3 DNA reads TGCGCCAGCAGCTTCGAGGGGGATCAGCCCCAGCATTTT. Protein product: CASSFEGDQPQHF.

The J gene is TRBJ1-1, the V gene TRBV4-3; possibly TRBD1 for D (6 bases). Trimming shortened V by 5 bases and J by 0 bases, and 13 bases separated the two germline ends. This CDR3 region has 15 residues. From germline, CDR1 is LGHNA and CDR2 YSLEER. In nucleotides, the CDR3 is TGCGCCAGCAGCTTTTCAGGGGATTTGAACACTGAAGCTTTCTTT. It yields the protein CASSFSGDLNTEAFF.

This clone was picked up a small number of times. The rearrangement links TRBV6-5 to TRBJ2-3, with TRBD1 matching over 8 bases. The CDR3 sequence is 15 residues long. The trim removed 5 bases at V and 2 bases at J, leaving 6 bases unmatched. The germline gives CDR1 MNHEY, CDR2 SVGAGI. CDR3 loop: CASSPGQGATDTQYF. The CDR3 DNA follows: TGTGCCAGCAGTCCAGGACAGGGAGCCACAGATACGCAGTATTTT.

This sequence joins TRBV18 and TRBJ1-1; D is unclear. V shed 3 bases and J shed 6 bases, with 11 bases lying between them. The CDR3 totals 13 residues. Germline-derived CDR1 and CDR2 are KGHSH and LQKENI. CDR3 residues: CASSPPVGSEAFF. Written as DNA, the CDR3 is TGTGCCAGCTCACCCCCCGTGGGCTCTGAAGCTTTCTTT.

J is TRBJ2-7 and V is TRBV7-2; D possibly corresponds to TRBD1 (6 bases). The CDR3 runs 13 residues. Deletions cut 3 bases from V and 4 bases from J, with 10 bases between. The germline gives CDR1 SGHTA, CDR2 FQGNSA. CDR3 sequence: CASSFRGRYEQYF. CDR3 nucleotides: TGTGCCAGCAGCTTCAGGGGCAGGTACGAGCAGTACTTC.

The chain joins TRBV7-3 to TRBJ2-1; 7 bases fit TRBD2. In germline, CDR1 is SGHTA, CDR2 FQGTGA. V trimming: 4 bases; J trimming: 9 bases; junction bases outside the gene matches: 12. The CDR3 spans 15 residues. The CDR3 spells CASSSVGGTFGEQFF. CDR3 bases: TGTGCCAGCAGCTCTGTGGGGGGGACCTTCGGTGAGCAGTTCTTC.